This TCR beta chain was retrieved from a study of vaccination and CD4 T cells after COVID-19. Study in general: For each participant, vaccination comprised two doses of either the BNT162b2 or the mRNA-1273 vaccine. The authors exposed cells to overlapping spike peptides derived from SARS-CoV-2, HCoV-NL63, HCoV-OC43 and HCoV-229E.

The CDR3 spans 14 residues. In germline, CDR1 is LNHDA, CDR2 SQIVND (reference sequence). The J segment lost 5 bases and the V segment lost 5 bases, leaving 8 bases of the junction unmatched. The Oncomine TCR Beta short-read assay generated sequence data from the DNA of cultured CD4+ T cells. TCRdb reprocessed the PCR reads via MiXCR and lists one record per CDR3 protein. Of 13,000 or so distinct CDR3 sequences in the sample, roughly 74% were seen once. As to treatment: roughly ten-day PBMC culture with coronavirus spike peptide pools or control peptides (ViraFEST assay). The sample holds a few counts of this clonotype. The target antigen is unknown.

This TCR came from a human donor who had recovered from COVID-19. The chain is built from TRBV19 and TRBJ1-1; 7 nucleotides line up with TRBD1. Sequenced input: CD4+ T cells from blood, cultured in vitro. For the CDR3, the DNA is TGTGCCAGTAGTGTAAGGGGGCGAGGGACTGAAGCTTTCTTT. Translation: CASSVRGRGTEAFF.